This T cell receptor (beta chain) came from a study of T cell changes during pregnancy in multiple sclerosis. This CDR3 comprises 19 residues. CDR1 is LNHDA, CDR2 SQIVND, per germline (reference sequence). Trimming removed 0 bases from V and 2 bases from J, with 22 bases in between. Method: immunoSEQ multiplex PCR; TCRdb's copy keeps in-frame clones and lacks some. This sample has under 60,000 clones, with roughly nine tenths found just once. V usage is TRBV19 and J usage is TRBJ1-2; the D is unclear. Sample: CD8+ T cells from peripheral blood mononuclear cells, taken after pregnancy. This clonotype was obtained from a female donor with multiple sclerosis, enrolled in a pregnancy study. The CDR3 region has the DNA TGTGCCAGTAGTATAGATCTAGAGACTCGCGGGATGTCGAACTATGGCTACACCTTC. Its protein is CASSIDLETRGMSNYGYTF.